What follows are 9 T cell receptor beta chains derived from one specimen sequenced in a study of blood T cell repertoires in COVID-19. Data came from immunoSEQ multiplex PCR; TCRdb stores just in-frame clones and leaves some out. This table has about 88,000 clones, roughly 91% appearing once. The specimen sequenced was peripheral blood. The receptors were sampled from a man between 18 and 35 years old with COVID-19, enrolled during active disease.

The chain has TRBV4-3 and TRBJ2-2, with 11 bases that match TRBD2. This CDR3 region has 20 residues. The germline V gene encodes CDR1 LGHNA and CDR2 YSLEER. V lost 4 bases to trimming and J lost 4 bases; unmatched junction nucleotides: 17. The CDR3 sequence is CASSLLTKVAGGPGTGELFF. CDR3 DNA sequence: TGCGCCAGCAGCCTCTTAACAAAAGTAGCGGGAGGGCCGGGCACCGGGGAGCTGTTTTTT.

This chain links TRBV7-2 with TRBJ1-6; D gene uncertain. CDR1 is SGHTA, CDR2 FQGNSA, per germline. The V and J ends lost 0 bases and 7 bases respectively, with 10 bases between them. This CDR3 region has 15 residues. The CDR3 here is CASSLAGGWNSPLHF. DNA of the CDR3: TGTGCCAGCAGCTTAGCGGGCGGGTGGAATTCACCCCTCCACTTT.

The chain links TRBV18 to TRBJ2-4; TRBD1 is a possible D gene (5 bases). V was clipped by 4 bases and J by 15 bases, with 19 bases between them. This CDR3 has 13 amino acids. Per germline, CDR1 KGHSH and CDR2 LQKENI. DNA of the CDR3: TGTGCCAGCTCACTGGAGCGACAGTCTCGTTCGTACTTC. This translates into CASSLERQSRSYF.

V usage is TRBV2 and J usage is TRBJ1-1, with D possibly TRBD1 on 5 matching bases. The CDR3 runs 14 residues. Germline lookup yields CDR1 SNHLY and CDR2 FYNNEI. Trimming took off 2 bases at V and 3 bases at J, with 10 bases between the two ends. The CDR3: CASSEKFRDTEAFF. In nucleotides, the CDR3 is TGTGCCAGCAGTGAAAAATTCAGGGACACTGAAGCTTTCTTT.

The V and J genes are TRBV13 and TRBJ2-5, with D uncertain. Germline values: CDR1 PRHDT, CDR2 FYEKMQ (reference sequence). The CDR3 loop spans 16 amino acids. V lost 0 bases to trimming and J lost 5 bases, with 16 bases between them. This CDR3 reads CASSLGLQARPETQYF. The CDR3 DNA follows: TGTGCCAGCAGCTTAGGCCTCCAGGCACGTCCGGAGACCCAGTACTTC.

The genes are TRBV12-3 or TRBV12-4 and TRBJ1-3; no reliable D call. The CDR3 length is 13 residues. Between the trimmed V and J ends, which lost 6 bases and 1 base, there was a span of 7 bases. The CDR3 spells CASRLISGNTIYF. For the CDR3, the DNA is TGTGCCAGCAGACTCATATCTGGAAACACCATATATTTT.

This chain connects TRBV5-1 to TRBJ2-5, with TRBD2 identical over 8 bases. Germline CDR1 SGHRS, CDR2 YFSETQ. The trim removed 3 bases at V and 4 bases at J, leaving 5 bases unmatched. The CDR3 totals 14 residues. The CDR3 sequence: CASSSSGSRETQYF. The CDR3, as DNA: TGCGCCAGCAGCTCGAGCGGGAGTCGAGAGACCCAGTACTTC.

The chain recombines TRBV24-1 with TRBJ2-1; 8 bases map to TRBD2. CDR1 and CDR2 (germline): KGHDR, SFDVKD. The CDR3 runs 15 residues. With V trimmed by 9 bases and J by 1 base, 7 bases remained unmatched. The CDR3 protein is CATGRTSRSYNEQFF. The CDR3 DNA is TGTGCCACCGGAAGGACTAGCCGGTCCTACAATGAGCAGTTCTTC.

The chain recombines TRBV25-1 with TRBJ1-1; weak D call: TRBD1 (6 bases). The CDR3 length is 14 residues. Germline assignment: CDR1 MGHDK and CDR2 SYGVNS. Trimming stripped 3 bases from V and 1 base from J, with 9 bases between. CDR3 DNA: TGTGCCAGCAGTGACAGGGGACCGAACACTGAAGCTTTCTTT. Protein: CASSDRGPNTEAFF.